This is a list of T cell receptor beta chains from one sample in a study of OX40 agonist ivuxolimab in advanced cancers. Sequenced by immunoSEQ multiplex PCR; TCRdb stores in-frame clones only, minus some. The sample includes some 81,000 clones, around 88% of them seen just once. Source: CD4+ or CD8+ T cells sorted from blood, taken in a trial of the OX40 agonist ivuxolimab. The receptors were sampled from an adult with an advanced solid tumor such as melanoma, head and neck, liver or kidney cancer. The conserved cysteine and the conserved F or W are not part of the CDR3 here. The D gene is left open where the match is weak.

NA,TRBV5-5,ASSLRHSGFGANVLT
NA,TRBV19,ASSSQRPTDTQY
NA,TRBV7-6,ASSSVQETQY
NA,TRBV30,AWSVSNAGGNQPQH
NA,TRBV5-4,ASSPGSARNYEQY
NA,TRBV5-5,ASSLLTSNSPLH
NA,TRBV4-2,ASSQDEGTADTQY
NA,TRBV15,ATSPSKGLYEKLF
NA,TRBV2,ASSPGQSGGYT
TRBD2,TRBV9,ASSVDPSGGTQY
NA,TRBV10-3,AISESTPGRTDTQY
TRBD1,TRBV18,ASSPATGRETGNTIY
NA,TRBV4-1,ASSQGDRESNIQY
NA,TRBV27,ASSTQTGNNEKLF
TRBD1,TRBV5-1,ANPQGYRYEQY
NA,TRBV7-9,ASSLALGEVLGDTQY
TRBD2,TRBV10-3,AISTGLAGGNNEQF
TRBD1,TRBV15,ATSRGSGGQETQY